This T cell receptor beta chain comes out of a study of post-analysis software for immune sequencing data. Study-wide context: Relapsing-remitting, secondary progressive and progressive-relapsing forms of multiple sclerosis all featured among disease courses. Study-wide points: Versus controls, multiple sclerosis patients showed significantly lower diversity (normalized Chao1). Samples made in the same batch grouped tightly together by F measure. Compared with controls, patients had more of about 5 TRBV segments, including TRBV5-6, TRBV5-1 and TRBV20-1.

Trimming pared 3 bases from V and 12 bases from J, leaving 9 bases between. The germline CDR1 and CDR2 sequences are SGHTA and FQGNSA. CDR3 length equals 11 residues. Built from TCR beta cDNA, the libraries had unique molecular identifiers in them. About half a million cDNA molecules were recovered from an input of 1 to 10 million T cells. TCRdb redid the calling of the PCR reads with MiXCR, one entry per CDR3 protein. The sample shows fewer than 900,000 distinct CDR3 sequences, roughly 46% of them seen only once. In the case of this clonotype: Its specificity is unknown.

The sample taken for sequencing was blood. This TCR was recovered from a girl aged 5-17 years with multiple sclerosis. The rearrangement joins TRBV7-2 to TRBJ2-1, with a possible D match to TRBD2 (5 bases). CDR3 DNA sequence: TGTGCCAGCAGCTTCATGGAGGCGCAGTTCTTC. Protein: CASSFMEAQFF.